These 20 T cell receptor beta chains were sequenced from one sample in a study of OX40 agonist ivuxolimab in advanced cancers. The data were produced by immunoSEQ multiplex PCR, yet TCRdb's version contains in-frame clones alone and is incomplete. The profile shows 55,000 to 75,000 clones, about 91% of them singletons. This material consisted of CD4+ or CD8+ T cells sorted from blood, taken in a trial of the OX40 agonist ivuxolimab. The source is an adult with an advanced solid tumor such as melanoma, head and neck, liver or kidney cancer.

The rearrangement links TRBV6-5 to TRBJ2-7, with D perhaps matching TRBD2 (5 bases). The CDR3 has 13 amino acids. V was clipped by 5 bases and J by 5 bases, with 13 bases between them. The germline V gene encodes CDR1 MNHEY and CDR2 SVGAGI. Here the CDR3 reads CASSAPGRDEQYF. The CDR3 nucleotides are TGTGCCAGCAGTGCCCCGGGAAGGGACGAGCAGTACTTC.

The genes are TRBV7-9 and TRBJ2-1; TRBD2 might be the D (5 bases). Germline V gene data show CDR1 as SEHNR and CDR2 as FQNEAQ (reference sequence). V was shortened by 1 base and J by 6 bases, with 7 bases between the two germline ends. This CDR3 is built from 13 residues. CDR3 nucleotides: TGTGCCAGCAGCTTAGTAGGGAGCAATGAGCAGTTCTTC. It yields the protein CASSLVGSNEQFF.

Only one count was recorded for this clone. This sequence joins TRBV4-3 and TRBJ1-2, with no clear D. Looked up from germline, CDR1 is LGHNA and CDR2 is YSLEER. V dropped 0 bases and J dropped 1 base, with 6 bases sitting between them. This CDR3 spans 14 amino acids. The DNA of the CDR3 is TGCGCCAGCAGCCAAGATTGGGGTAACTATGGCTACACCTTC. As protein: CASSQDWGNYGYTF.

The gene calls are TRBV10-2 and TRBJ2-7; D might be TRBD2 (6 bases). V shed 0 bases and J shed 2 bases, with 14 bases lying between them. The CDR3 sequence is 16 residues long. From germline, CDR1 is WSHSY and CDR2 SAAADI. The CDR3 protein is CASSESLAVGAYEQYF. The CDR3 DNA is TGCGCCAGCAGTGAGTCCTTAGCGGTAGGGGCCTACGAGCAGTACTTC.

V is TRBV19 and J is TRBJ2-5; D perhaps matches TRBD1 (7 bases). The CDR3 consists of 14 residues. Germline CDR1 reads LNHDA; CDR2 reads SQIVND (reference sequence). With 2 bases removed from V and 5 bases from J, the gap between germline ends came to 12 bases. The CDR3 DNA sequence: TGTGCCAGTAGTATAATGGAGGGACAGGAGACCCAGTACTTC. It translates to CASSIMEGQETQYF.

The chain employs TRBV27 and TRBJ2-3; a weak D match, TRBD2 (6 bases). CDR1 and CDR2 (germline): MNHEY, SMNVEV (reference sequence). This CDR3 spans 13 amino acids. V was shortened by 6 bases and J by 7 bases, with 14 bases between the two germline ends. The CDR3 sequence: CASRGTPLNTQYF. In nucleotides, the CDR3 is TGTGCCAGCAGGGGGACTCCCCTGAATACGCAGTATTTT.

The chain recombines TRBV7-9 with TRBJ1-2; D is unclear. Trimming removed 5 bases at V and 4 bases at J, with 11 bases between. Germline V gene sequence: CDR1 SEHNR, CDR2 FQNEAQ (reference sequence). The CDR3 covers 13 residues. CDR3 sequence (DNA): TGTGCCAGCAGCCGAACGGACCTCTATGGCTACACCTTC. This translates into CASSRTDLYGYTF.

This clone was counted between two and nine times. The chain has TRBV4-3 and TRBJ2-7; 8 bases map to TRBD1. Trimming cost V 2 bases and J 4 bases; bases outside gene matches: 16. There are 18 residues in the CDR3. The V gene's germline CDR1 is LGHNA and CDR2 YSLEER. The CDR3 sequence is CASSQLSPRTGFMYEQYF. CDR3 in DNA: TGCGCCAGCAGCCAACTAAGCCCCCGGACAGGGTTTATGTACGAGCAGTACTTC.

The chain has TRBV6-5 and TRBJ1-1, with 9 positions matching TRBD1. CDR1 and CDR2 (germline): MNHEY, SVGAGI. V gave up 6 bases and J gave up 7 bases; unmatched junction bases: 9. The CDR3 has 14 amino acids. CDR3 region: CASRPLGTGNEAFF. DNA of the CDR3: TGTGCCAGCAGACCCCTTGGGACAGGGAATGAAGCTTTCTTT.

The chain couples TRBV4-2 to TRBJ2-7; TRBD2 aligns across 7 bases. Trimming at V came to 0 bases and at J to 1 base, leaving 3 bases not matched to a gene. The CDR3 is 15 amino acids. Germline CDR1 and CDR2: LGHNA and YNFKEQ. The CDR3 reads CASSQDAGVSYEQYF. The CDR3 DNA is TGTGCCAGCAGCCAAGACGCGGGAGTGTCCTACGAGCAGTACTTC.

This sequence joins TRBV18 and TRBJ2-7, with a tentative D call TRBD1 (6 bases). In germline, CDR1 is KGHSH, CDR2 LQKENI. V lost 4 bases to trimming and J lost 2 bases, with 12 bases between them. The CDR3 totals 14 residues. The CDR3 DNA follows: TGTGCCAGCTCACTAAACGACAGGACCTACGAGCAGTACTTC. It is translated as CASSLNDRTYEQYF.

This chain joins TRBV19 and TRBJ2-1; D not certain. V was trimmed by 3 bases and J by 6 bases, leaving 12 bases between them. CDR3 length equals 14 residues. Germline CDR1 LNHDA, CDR2 SQIVND (reference sequence). CDR3 amino acids: CASSIGSRVNEQFF. The CDR3, as DNA: TGTGCCAGTAGTATTGGTAGCCGGGTCAATGAGCAGTTCTTC.

This chain uses TRBV4-2 with TRBJ2-1, with D perhaps TRBD1 or TRBD2 (6 bases each). V dropped 4 bases and J dropped 4 bases, with 17 bases sitting between them. The CDR3 is 16 residues long. Germline CDR1 is LGHNA and CDR2 is YNFKEQ. The CDR3 region is CASSPGGGLQYNEQFF. CDR3 coding DNA: TGTGCCAGCAGCCCCGGAGGGGGGCTACAATACAATGAGCAGTTCTTC.

V is TRBV5-6 and J is TRBJ2-7; D gene unclear. Germline CDR1 is SGHDT and CDR2 is YYEEEE. Trimming stripped 1 base from V and 6 bases from J, with 8 bases between. The CDR3 totals 12 residues. The CDR3 region has the DNA TGTGCCAGCAGCTTGTCCGGGCGCGAGCAGTACTTC. Protein: CASSLSGREQYF.

This clone was counted once. The chain has TRBV9 and TRBJ2-6; D is unclear. The V gene lost 0 bases and the J gene lost 4 bases, with 8 bases spanning the gap. Per germline, CDR1 SGDLS and CDR2 YYNGEE. The CDR3 extends over 15 amino acids. The CDR3 region has the DNA TGTGCCAGCAGCGTAGAGGCGAAGGGGGCCAACGTCCTGACTTTC. This translates into CASSVEAKGANVLTF.

The gene calls are TRBV29-1 and TRBJ2-1; 9 bases map to TRBD2. Germline V gene data show CDR1 as SQVTM and CDR2 as ANQGSEA. This CDR3 has 14 residues. V was clipped by 7 bases and J by 1 base; unmatched bases: 5. The CDR3: CSAGGLASYNEQFF. DNA of the CDR3: TGCAGCGCCGGGGGACTAGCTTCCTACAATGAGCAGTTCTTC.

The chain joins TRBV11-2 to TRBJ1-5; 9 bases agree with TRBD1. Trimming at V came to 0 bases and at J to 6 bases, leaving 3 bases not matched to a gene. This CDR3 has 15 residues. Per germline, CDR1 SGHAT and CDR2 FQNNGV. CDR3 region: CASSLDTGGSQPQHF. The DNA for the CDR3 is TGTGCCAGCAGCTTAGATACAGGGGGCAGTCAGCCCCAGCATTTT. The full variable domain, rest sourced from reference TRBV11-2 and TRBJ1-5, is EAGVAQSPRYKIIEKRQSVAFWCNPISGHATLYWYQQILGQGPKLLIQFQNNGVVDDSQLPKDRFSAERLKGVDSTLKIQPAKLEDSAVYLCASSLDTGGSQPQHFGDGTRLSIL.

This clone was observed a single time. The chain is built from TRBV20-1 and TRBJ2-1; maybe TRBD2 (6 bases). The germline V gene encodes CDR1 DFQATT and CDR2 SNEGSKA (reference sequence). Trimming took off 1 base at V and 11 bases at J, with 9 bases between the two ends. The CDR3 spans 11 residues. CDR3 loop: CSARGGDKQFF. CDR3 DNA: TGCAGTGCTAGAGGGGGGGATAAGCAGTTCTTC.

The chain has TRBV15 and TRBJ1-5, with a tentative D call TRBD1 (5 bases). The germline V gene has CDR1 LNHNV and CDR2 YYDKDF (reference sequence). The V gene lost 0 bases and the J gene lost 6 bases, with 12 bases spanning the gap. The CDR3 sequence is 15 residues long. CDR3 region: CATSRDAGVGQPQHF. The CDR3 DNA follows: TGTGCCACCAGCAGAGATGCGGGGGTGGGTCAGCCCCAGCATTTT.

This clone was detected once. The chain has TRBV7-8 and TRBJ1-5; D might be TRBD1 (5 bases). V was cut by 0 bases and J by 3 bases, with 6 bases left in between. The germline gives CDR1 SGHVS, CDR2 FQNEAQ. This CDR3 has 14 amino acids. CDR3 sequence reads: CASSLAGANQPQHF. CDR3 nucleotide sequence: TGTGCCAGCAGCTTAGCAGGGGCCAATCAGCCCCAGCATTTT.